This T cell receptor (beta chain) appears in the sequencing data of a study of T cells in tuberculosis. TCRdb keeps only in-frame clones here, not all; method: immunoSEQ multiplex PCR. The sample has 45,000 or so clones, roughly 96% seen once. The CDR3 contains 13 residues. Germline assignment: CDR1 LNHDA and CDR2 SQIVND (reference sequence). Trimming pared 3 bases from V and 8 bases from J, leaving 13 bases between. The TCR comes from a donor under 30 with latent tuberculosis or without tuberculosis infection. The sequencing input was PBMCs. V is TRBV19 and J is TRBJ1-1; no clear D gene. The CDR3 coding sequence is TGTGCCAGTAGTATGGATCGGAGGAGAGAAGCTTTCTTT. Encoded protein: CASSMDRRREAFF.